This T cell receptor beta chain was identified in a study of T cells expressing NK-cell markers. Whole-study context: Source material for TCR beta repertoires consisted of sorted CD3+CD56+NKG2C+, CD3+CD56+NKG2C- and CD3+CD56-NKG2C+ T cells. Of eight sequenced donors, seven were HCMV-seropositive and one HCMV-seronegative. Study-wide results and caveats: A range of 1.0-7.0% of CD8+ T cells consisted of dominant NKG2C+ clonotypes in roughly 6 donors. Where several donors were concerned, these clonotypes also led the CD3+CD56-NKG2C+ fraction.

The CDR3 has 14 residues. TCRdb re-analyzed the 5' RACE reads; it lists each CDR3 protein once, without DNA. The table for this sample gives 350,000 to 450,000 distinct CDR3 sequences. Details on this clonotype: Its antigen is still unknown.

The rearrangement links TRBV12-3 or TRBV12-4 to TRBJ2-7; TCRdb designates TRBD2, a call that cannot be tested without DNA. This sequence originates from a man aged 18-75 years in good health. The sequencing sample was made of blood T cells: a sorted CD56 or NKG2C T cell subset, CD4+ or CD8+ T cells, or bulk PBMC T cells (not recorded which). CDR3 in amino acids: CASSLFLAPYEQYF.